This T cell receptor (beta chain) was sequenced for a study of identical twins' blood T cells. This CDR3 is built from 16 residues. The germline V gene encodes CDR1 DFQATT and CDR2 SNEGSKA (reference sequence). The V end lost 6 bases, the J end lost 4 bases, and 23 bases lay between the germline ends. Six healthy women, forming three identical twin pairs, donated samples. TCRdb ran MiXCR on the 5' RACE reads and lists one entry per CDR3 protein. Here the sample spans about 370,000 distinct CDR3 sequences, approximately 30% being singletons. The source material was PBMCs. This clonotype was sampled from a woman between 18 and 49 years old in good health. The chain has TRBV20-1 and TRBJ2-3, with a weak D call TRBD2 (6 bases). The CDR3 DNA follows: TGCAGTGCCTCTCTCCGTAAGGGCGGGGTGGCAGATACGCAGTATTTT. Protein sequence: CSASLRKGGVADTQYF.